The entry below describes one T cell receptor beta chain. The antigen remains unidentified. CDR1 is SGHAT and CDR2 is FQDESV in the germline V gene (reference sequence). The CDR3 sequence is 13 residues long. V was shortened by 5 bases and J by 8 bases, with 14 bases between the two germline ends. This record comes from a study of early T cells in non-severe SARS-CoV-2 infection. In the study overall: Sequenced material consisted of bulk RNA (from unsorted whole blood), and chains were unpaired.

The library protocol tagged individual cDNA molecules with unique molecular identifiers. MiXCR, applied by TCRdb to the 5' RACE reads, yields one record per CDR3 protein. The sample includes tens of thousands of distinct CDR3 sequences, around 15% of them seen just once. Study-level points and caveats: Anti-spike CD8 specificities were favored by VDJdb matching, whose results missed private and CD4 specificities.

The sequence was obtained from an adult who was a healthcare worker with PCR-confirmed SARS-CoV-2 infection or an uninfected control (not recorded which). Sequenced: whole blood. The chain couples TRBV11-1 to TRBJ2-3, with D tentatively TRBD1 or TRBD2 (5 bases each). The CDR3 DNA reads as TGTGCCAGCAGCGGTGAGGGGCGCCGTACGCAGTATTTT. It encodes CASSGEGRRTQYF.